This record covers a single T cell receptor beta chain. The sample originates from a study of cytomegalovirus exposure and HLA in healthy donors. Study in general: When 300 to 500 donors were genotyped, roughly 82% of them were found to fall in the Caucasian-associated ancestry cluster.

The PCR made use of 60 Vbeta and 13 Jbeta primers. The repertoire was sequenced with immunoSEQ multiplex PCR; TCRdb's copy has only in-frame clones and lacks some. The specimen's table records 95,000 to 150,000 clones. Sequenced input: PBMCs. The receptor was isolated from a man younger than 30 in good health and CMV-seronegative.

CDR3 nucleotide sequence: TGTGCCAGCATGAGGCGGGGGGGCATGGGCACAGATACGCAGTATTTT. Its translation is CASMRRGGMGTDTQYF. This rearrangement joins TRBV25-1 to TRBJ2-3; 9 bases map to TRBD2. Germline CDR1 reads MGHDK; CDR2 reads SYGVNS. The CDR3 length is 16 residues. The J segment lost 1 base and the V segment lost 7 bases, leaving 9 bases of the junction unmatched.